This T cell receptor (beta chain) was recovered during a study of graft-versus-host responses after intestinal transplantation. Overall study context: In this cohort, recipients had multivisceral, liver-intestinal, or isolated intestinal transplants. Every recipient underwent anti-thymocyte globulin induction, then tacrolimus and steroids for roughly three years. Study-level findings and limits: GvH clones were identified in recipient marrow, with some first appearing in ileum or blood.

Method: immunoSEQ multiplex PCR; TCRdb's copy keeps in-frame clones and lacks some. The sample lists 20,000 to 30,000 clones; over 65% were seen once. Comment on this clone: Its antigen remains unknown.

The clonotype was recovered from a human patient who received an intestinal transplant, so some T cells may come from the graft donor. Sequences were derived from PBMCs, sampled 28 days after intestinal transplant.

The CDR3 DNA reads TGTGCCAGCAGCTTAGCTTTCCCGATGAGGGAAGAGAGCACTGAAGCTTTCTTT. It encodes CASSLAFPMREESTEAFF. The genes are TRBV11-2 and TRBJ1-1; no definite D call. With 1 base removed from V and 4 bases from J, the gap between germline ends came to 22 bases. The CDR3 sequence is 18 residues long. Germline V CDR1 and CDR2: SGHAT, FQNNGV.